The sequence of this TCR beta chain was determined in a study of blood T cell repertoires in COVID-19. Study information: The United States, Italy and Spain supplied acute and convalescent COVID-19 samples. PBMCs, B-cell-depleted T cells, or T cells were the source of the cDNA or gDNA that made up the material.

Authors' data handling: Estimation of nucleated cell counts relied on the amplification of reference gene primers. Sequenced by immunoSEQ multiplex PCR; TCRdb stores in-frame clones only, minus some. The V and J calls and the clone size are those of that table, but D and trimming were determined from the DNA. The repertoire consists of some 340,000 clones, with around four fifths occurring once and the leading ten covering 2.5% to 3%. This CDR3 is built from 13 residues. Germline V CDR1 and CDR2: MGHRA, YSYEKL. The V gene lost 0 bases and the J gene lost 9 bases, with 9 bases spanning the gap. This TCR derives from a man aged 25-45 years with active or convalescent COVID-19. The rearrangement links TRBV4-1 to TRBJ1-5, with D tentatively TRBD1 (5 bases). The source material was peripheral blood. The CDR3 protein is CASSQDKTVPQHF. CDR3 nucleotides: TGCGCCAGCAGCCAAGACAAGACAGTGCCCCAGCATTTT.